This TCR beta chain was profiled in a study of CXCR3-negative and CXCR3-positive naive CD8 T cells. For the study at large: The total count of TRB reads reached some 140 million, and each library contributed about 1.5 +/- 0.3 million. Study-level points and caveats: Memory, not naive, CXCR3-negative and CXCR3-positive cells differed in TRBV-TRBJ usage.

CD45RO-CCR7+CD27+CD95- cells counted as naive CD8+ T cells. Looked up from germline, CDR1 is MGHDK and CDR2 is SYGVNS. The CDR3 consists of 14 residues. With UMI labels, 5' RACE was used to prepare the TRB cDNA libraries. TCRdb reprocessed the 5' RACE reads, with one entry per CDR3 protein and no DNA. The table counts 6,000 to 8,500 distinct CDR3 sequences; 1.5% to 2% lies in the top ten. This clonotype counts as medium-sized (0.01 to 0.1%) by frequency. Its antigen is unknown. The sequencing sample was made of naive CXCR3- CD8+ T cells from blood. Noted subset: CD45RO-CCR7+CD27+CD95- naive CD8+ T cells lacking CXCR3 (TNR3-). This clonotype originated in a human donor in good health. Some clones in this sample may be carry-over from other donors' samples. The chain employs TRBV25-1 and TRBJ2-3. The CDR3 protein is CARGESHITDTQYF.